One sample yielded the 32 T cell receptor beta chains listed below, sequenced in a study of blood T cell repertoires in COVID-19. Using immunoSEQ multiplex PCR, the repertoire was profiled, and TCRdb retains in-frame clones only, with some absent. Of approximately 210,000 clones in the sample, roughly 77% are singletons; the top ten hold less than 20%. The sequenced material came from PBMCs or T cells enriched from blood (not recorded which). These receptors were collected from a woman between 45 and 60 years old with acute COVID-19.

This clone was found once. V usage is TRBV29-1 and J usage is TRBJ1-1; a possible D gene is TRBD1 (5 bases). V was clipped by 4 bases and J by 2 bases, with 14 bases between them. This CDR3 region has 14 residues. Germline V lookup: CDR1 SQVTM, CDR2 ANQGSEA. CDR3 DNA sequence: TGCAGCGTTGTAGGGCAGGGAGGAAACACTGAAGCTTTCTTT. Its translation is CSVVGQGGNTEAFF.

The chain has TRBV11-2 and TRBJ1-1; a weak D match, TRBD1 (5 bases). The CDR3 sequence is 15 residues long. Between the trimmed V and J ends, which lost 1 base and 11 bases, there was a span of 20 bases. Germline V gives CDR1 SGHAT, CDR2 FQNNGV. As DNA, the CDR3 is TGTGCCAGCAGCTTAGGGGCGGGGACCGGGGGTGGTGCTTTCTTT. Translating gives CASSLGAGTGGGAFF.

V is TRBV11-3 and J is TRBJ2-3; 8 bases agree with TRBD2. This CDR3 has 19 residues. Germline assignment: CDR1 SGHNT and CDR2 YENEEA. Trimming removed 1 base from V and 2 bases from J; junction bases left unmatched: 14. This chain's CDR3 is CASSLGLPYTSGNTDTQYF. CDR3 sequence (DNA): TGTGCCAGCAGCTTAGGTTTGCCCTACACTAGCGGAAACACAGATACGCAGTATTTT.

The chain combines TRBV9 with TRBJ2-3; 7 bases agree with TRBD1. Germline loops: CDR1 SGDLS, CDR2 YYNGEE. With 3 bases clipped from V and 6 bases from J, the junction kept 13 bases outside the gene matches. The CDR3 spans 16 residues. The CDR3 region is CASSEGGSHLGDTQYF. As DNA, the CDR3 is TGTGCCAGCAGCGAAGGGGGCTCCCACCTTGGGGATACGCAGTATTTT.

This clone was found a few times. DNA of the CDR3: TGTGCCAGCTCACCACTGGGAGGGGATGGCTACACCTTC. It encodes CASSPLGGDGYTF. The gene calls are TRBV18 and TRBJ1-2; D perhaps matches TRBD1 (5 bases). The CDR3 is made up of 13 amino acids. The germline CDR1 and CDR2 sequences are KGHSH and LQKENI. Trimming shortened V by 1 base and J by 6 bases, and 9 bases separated the two germline ends. Looking up the rest from reference TRBV18 and TRBJ1-2 gives the full variable domain: NAGVMQNPRHLVRRRGQEARLRCSPMKGHSHVYWYRQLPEEGLKFMVYLQKENIIDESGMPKERFSAEFPKEGPSILRIQQVVRGDSAAYFCASSPLGGDGYTFGSGTRLTVV.

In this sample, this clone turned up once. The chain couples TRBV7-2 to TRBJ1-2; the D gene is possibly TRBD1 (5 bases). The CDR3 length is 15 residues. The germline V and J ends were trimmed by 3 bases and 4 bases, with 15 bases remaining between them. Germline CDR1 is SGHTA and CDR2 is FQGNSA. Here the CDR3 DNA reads TGTGCCAGCAGCTTGGGGGGAACGGGAGGCTATGGCTACACCTTC. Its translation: CASSLGGTGGYGYTF.

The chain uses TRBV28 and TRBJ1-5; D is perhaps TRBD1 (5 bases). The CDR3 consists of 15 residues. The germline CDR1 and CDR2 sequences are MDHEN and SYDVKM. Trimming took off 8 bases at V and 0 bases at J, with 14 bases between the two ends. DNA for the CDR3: TGTGCCAGCCATAGACAGCCGGATAGCAATCAGCCCCAGCATTTT. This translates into CASHRQPDSNQPQHF.

The DNA for the CDR3 is TGTGCCAGCAGCCCTCCCCCCTATTTATCGGGGTACTATGGCTACACCTTC. It specifies CASSPPPYLSGYYGYTF. This chain joins TRBV7-2 and TRBJ1-2, with unresolved D. CDR3 length: 17 amino acids. Per germline, CDR1 SGHTA and CDR2 FQGNSA. Trimming removed 5 bases from V and 3 bases from J, with 22 bases in between. The variable domain in full, with the rest retrieved from reference TRBV7-2 and TRBJ1-2, is GAGVSQSPSNKVTEKGKDVELRCDPISGHTALYWYRQSLGQGLEFLIYFQGNSAPDKSGLPSDRFSAERTGGSVSTLTIQRTQQEDSAVYLCASSPPPYLSGYYGYTFGSGTRLTVV.

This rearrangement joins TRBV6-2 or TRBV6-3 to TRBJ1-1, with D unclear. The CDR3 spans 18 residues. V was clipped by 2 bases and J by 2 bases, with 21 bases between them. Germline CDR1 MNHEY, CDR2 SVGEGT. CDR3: CASSYPEGVGVSNTEAFF. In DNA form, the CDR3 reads TGTGCCAGCAGTTACCCCGAGGGAGTCGGGGTATCTAACACTGAAGCTTTCTTT.

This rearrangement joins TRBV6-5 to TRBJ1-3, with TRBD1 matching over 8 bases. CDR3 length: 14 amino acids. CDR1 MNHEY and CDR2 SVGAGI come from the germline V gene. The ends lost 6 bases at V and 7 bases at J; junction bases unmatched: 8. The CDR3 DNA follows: TGTGCCAGCAGGCGGGGGACAGGTGGGAACACCATATATTTT. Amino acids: CASRRGTGGNTIYF.

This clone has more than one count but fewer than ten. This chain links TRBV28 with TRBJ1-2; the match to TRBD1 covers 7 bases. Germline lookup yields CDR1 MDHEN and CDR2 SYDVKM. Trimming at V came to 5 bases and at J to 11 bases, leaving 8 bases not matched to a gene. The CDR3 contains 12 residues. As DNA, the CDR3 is TGTGCCAGCAGTCCAGGACAGGTTGGATACACCTTC. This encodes CASSPGQVGYTF.

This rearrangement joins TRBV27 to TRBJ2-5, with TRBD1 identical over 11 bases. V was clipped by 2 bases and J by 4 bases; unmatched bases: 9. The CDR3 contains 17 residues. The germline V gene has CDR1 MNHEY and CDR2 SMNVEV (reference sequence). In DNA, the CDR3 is TGTGCCAGCAGTTTAGTCGGGACAGGGGGGCGGGGAGAGACCCAGTACTTC. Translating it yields CASSLVGTGGRGETQYF.

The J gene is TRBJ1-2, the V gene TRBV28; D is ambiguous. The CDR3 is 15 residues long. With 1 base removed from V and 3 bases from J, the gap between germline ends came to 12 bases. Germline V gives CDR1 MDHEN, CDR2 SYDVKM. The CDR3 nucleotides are TGTGCCAGCAGTTTATTGGCAGGATGGGACTATGGCTACACCTTC. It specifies CASSLLAGWDYGYTF.

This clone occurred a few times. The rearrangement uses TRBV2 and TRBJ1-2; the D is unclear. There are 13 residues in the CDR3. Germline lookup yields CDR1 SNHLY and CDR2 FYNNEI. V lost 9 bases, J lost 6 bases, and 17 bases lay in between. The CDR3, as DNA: TGTGCCAGTACCGCACAATTATTCAATGGCTACACCTTC. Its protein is CASTAQLFNGYTF. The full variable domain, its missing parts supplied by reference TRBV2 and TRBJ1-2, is EPEVTQTPSHQVTQMGQEVILRCVPISNHLYFYWYRQILGQKVEFLVSFYNNEISEKSEIFDDQFSVERPDGSNFTLKIRSTKLEDSAMYFCASTAQLFNGYTFGSGTRLTVV.

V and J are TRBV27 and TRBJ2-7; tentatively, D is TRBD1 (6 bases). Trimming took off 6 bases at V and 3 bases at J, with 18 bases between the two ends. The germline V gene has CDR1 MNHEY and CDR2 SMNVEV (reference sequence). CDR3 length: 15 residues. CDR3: CASRFTRDTYYEQYV. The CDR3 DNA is TGTGCCAGCAGATTCACCCGGGACACTTACTACGAGCAGTACGTC.

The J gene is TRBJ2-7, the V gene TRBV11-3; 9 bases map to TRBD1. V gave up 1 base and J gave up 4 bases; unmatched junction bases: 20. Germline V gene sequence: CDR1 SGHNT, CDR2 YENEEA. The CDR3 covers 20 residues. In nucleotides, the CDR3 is TGTGCCAGCAGCTTAGTTCTCTTGTGTCTGTGGACAGGGGCGCGGTACGAGCAGTACGTC. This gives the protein CASSLVLLCLWTGARYEQYV.

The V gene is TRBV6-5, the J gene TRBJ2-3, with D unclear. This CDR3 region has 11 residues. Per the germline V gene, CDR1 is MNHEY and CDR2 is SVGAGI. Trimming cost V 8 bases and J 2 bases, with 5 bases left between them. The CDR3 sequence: CASRSTDTQYF. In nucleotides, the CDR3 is TGTGCCAGCCGGTCCACAGATACGCAGTATTTT.

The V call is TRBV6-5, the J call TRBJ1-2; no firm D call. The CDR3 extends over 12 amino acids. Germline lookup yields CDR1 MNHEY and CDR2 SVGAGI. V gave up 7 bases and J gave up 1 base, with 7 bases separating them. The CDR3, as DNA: TGTGCCAGCAACTTGTATAACTATGGCTACACCTTC. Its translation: CASNLYNYGYTF.

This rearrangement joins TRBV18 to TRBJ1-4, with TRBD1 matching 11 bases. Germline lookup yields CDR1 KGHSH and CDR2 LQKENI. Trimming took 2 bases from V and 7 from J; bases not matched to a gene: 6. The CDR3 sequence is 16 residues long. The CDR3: CASSPSGQGVGEKLFF. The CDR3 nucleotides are TGTGCCAGCTCACCATCGGGACAGGGGGTTGGTGAAAAACTGTTTTTT.

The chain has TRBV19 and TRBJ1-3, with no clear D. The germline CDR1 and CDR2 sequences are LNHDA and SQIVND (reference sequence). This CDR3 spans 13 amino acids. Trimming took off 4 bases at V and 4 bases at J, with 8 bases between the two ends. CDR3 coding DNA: TGTGCCAGTAGTACAGAAGCCGGAAACACCATATATTTT. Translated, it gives CASSTEAGNTIYF.

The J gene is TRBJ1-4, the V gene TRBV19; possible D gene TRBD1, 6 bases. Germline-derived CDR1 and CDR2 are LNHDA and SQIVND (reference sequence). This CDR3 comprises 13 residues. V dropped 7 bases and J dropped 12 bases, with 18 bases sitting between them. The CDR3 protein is CASKVEWGQQLFF. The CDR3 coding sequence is TGTGCCAGTAAGGTTGAATGGGGGCAACAACTGTTTTTT. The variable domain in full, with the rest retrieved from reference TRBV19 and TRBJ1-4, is DGGITQSPKYLFRKEGQNVTLSCEQNLNHDAMYWYRQDPGQGLRLIYYSQIVNDFQKGDIAEGYSVSREKKESFPLTVTSAQKNPTAFYLCASKVEWGQQLFFGSGTQLSVL.

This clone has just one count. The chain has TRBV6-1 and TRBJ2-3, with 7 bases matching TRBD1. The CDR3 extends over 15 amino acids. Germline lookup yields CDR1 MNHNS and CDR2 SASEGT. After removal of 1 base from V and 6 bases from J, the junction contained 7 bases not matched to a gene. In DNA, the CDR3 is TGTGCCAGCAGTGAAGGAGGGACAGTAAAGGATACGCAGTATTTT. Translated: CASSEGGTVKDTQYF.

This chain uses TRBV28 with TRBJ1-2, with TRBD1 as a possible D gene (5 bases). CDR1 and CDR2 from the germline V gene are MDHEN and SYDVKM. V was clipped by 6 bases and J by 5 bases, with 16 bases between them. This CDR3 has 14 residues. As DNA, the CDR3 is TGTGCCAGCAGCCCGTTCGCAGGGATATATGGCTACACCTTC. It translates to CASSPFAGIYGYTF.

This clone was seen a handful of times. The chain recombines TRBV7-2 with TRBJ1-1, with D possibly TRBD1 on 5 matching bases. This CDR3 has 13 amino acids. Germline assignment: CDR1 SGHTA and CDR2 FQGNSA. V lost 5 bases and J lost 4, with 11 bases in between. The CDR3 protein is CASSGRGGTEAFF. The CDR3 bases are TGTGCCAGCAGCGGACGGGGGGGCACTGAAGCTTTCTTT. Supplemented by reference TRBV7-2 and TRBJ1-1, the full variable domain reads GAGVSQSPSNKVTEKGKDVELRCDPISGHTALYWYRQSLGQGLEFLIYFQGNSAPDKSGLPSDRFSAERTGGSVSTLTIQRTQQEDSAVYLCASSGRGGTEAFFGQGTRLTVV.

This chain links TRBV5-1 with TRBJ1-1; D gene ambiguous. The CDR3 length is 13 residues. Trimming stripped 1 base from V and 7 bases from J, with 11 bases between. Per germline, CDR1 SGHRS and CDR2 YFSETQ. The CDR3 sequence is CASSLRGSDEAFF. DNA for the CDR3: TGCGCCAGCAGCTTGAGAGGTTCGGATGAAGCTTTCTTT. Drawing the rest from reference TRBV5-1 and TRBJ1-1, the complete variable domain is KAGVTQTPRYLIKTRGQQVTLSCSPISGHRSVSWYQQTPGQGLQFLFEYFSETQRNKGNFPGRFSGRQFSNSRSEMNVSTLELGDSALYLCASSLRGSDEAFFGQGTRLTVV.

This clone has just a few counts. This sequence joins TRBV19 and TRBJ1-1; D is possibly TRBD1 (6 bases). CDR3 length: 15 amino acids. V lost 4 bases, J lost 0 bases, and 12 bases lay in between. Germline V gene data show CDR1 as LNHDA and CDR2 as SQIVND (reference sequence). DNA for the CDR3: TGTGCCAGTAGTAAGGCGGACAGTTTGAACACTGAAGCTTTCTTT. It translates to CASSKADSLNTEAFF.

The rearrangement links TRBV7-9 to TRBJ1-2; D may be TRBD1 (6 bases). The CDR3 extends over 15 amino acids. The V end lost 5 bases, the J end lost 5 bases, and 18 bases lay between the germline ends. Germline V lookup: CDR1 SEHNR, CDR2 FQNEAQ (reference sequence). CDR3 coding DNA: TGTGCCAGCAGCCAAACAACCGGGACACATTATGGCTACACCTTC. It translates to CASSQTTGTHYGYTF.

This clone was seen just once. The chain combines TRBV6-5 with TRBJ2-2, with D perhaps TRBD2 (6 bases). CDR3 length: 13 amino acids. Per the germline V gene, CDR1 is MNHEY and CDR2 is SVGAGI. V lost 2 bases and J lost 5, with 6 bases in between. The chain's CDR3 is CASSYGRTGELFF. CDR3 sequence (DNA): TGTGCCAGCAGTTACGGGAGGACCGGGGAGCTGTTTTTT.

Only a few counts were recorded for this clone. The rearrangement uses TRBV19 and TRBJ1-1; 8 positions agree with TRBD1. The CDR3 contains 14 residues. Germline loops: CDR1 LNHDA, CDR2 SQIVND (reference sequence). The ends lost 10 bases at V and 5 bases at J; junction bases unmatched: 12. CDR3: CATRRQGASTEAFF. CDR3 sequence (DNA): TGTGCCACCCGGCGGCAGGGGGCTTCGACTGAAGCTTTCTTT.

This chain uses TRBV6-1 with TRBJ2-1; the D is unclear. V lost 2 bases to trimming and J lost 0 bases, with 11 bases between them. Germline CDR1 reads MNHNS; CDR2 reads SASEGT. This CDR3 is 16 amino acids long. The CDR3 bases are TGTGCCAGCAGTGAATTGCCGTCGAGCTCCTACAATGAGCAGTTCTTC. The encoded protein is CASSELPSSSYNEQFF.

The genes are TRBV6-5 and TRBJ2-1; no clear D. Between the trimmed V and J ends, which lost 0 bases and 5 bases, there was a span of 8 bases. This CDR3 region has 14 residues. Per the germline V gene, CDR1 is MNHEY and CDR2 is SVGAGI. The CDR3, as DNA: TGTGCCAGCAGTTACTCGTTCCCCGACAATGAGCAGTTCTTC. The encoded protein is CASSYSFPDNEQFF.

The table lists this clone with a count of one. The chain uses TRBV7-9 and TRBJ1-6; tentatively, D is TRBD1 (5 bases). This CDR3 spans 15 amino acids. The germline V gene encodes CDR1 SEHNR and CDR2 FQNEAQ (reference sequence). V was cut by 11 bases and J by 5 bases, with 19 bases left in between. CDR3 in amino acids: CASREAGENNSPLHF. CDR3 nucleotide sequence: TGTGCCTCTCGGGAGGCGGGGGAGAATAATTCACCCCTCCACTTT.